The 32 T cell receptor beta chains in this list originate from one sample, sequenced in a study of blood T cell repertoires in COVID-19. Libraries were prepared by immunoSEQ multiplex PCR; TCRdb keeps only in-frame clonotypes and omits some of them. Among over 250,000 clones listed, around 80% were seen once. Sequencing input: PBMCs or T cells enriched from blood (not recorded which). These receptors were obtained from a middle-aged man who had been exposed to COVID-19.

The rearrangement joins TRBV18 to TRBJ2-2; a possible D gene is TRBD1 (6 bases). CDR1 and CDR2 from the germline V gene are KGHSH and LQKENI. V lost 3 bases and J 2 bases, leaving 10 bases between the germline ends. This CDR3 spans 15 amino acids. The chain's CDR3 is CASSPRGTNTGELFF. In nucleotides, the CDR3 is TGTGCCAGCTCACCCAGGGGAACAAACACCGGGGAGCTGTTTTTT.

The genes are TRBV6-6 and TRBJ2-1, with 11 bases matching TRBD2. Germline trimming cut 9 bases from V and 6 bases from J; bases unmatched to any gene: 4. The CDR3 extends over 13 amino acids. The germline CDR1 and CDR2 sequences are MNHNY and SVGAGI (reference sequence). The CDR3 protein is CASRLAGTNEQFF. For the CDR3, the DNA is TGTGCCAGTAGACTAGCGGGAACCAATGAGCAGTTCTTC.

This rearrangement joins TRBV11-1 to TRBJ2-3; 9 bases fit TRBD2. Germline loops: CDR1 SGHAT, CDR2 FQDESV (reference sequence). V shed 7 bases and J 2 bases; nucleotides not matched to a gene: 4. The CDR3 spans 14 residues. CDR3 sequence: CASKTSGYTDTQYF. The CDR3 DNA sequence: TGTGCCAGCAAGACTAGCGGTTACACAGATACGCAGTATTTT.

This chain links TRBV3-1 (or the pseudogene TRBV3-2) with TRBJ2-3; TRBD2 might be the D (5 bases). Looked up from germline, CDR1 is LGHDT and CDR2 is YNNKEL (reference sequence). The V end lost 1 base, the J end lost 1 base, and 12 bases lay between the germline ends. The CDR3 is 16 residues long. CDR3 sequence reads: CASSQVWETGTDTQYF. The CDR3 region has the DNA TGTGCCAGCAGCCAAGTTTGGGAGACGGGCACAGATACGCAGTATTTT.

The genes are TRBV19 and TRBJ1-1; TRBD1 aligns across 7 bases. The CDR3 contains 12 residues. Trimming took 8 bases from V and 6 from J; bases not matched to a gene: 6. The germline V gene has CDR1 LNHDA and CDR2 SQIVND (reference sequence). In nucleotides, the CDR3 is TGTGCCAGTTACGACAGGGACGCTGAAGCTTTCTTT. Protein: CASYDRDAEAFF.

The chain couples TRBV10-3 to TRBJ2-1; 9 nucleotides agree with TRBD1. The germline gives CDR1 ENHRY, CDR2 SYGVKD. V gave up 3 bases and J gave up 6 bases; unmatched junction bases: 9. This CDR3 is built from 16 residues. The DNA for the CDR3 is TGTGCCATCAGTGACGGAACAGGGGGCGCGTTCAATGAGCAGTTCTTC. Its translation is CAISDGTGGAFNEQFF.

This clone came up once. The rearrangement joins TRBV7-3 to TRBJ1-1, with 7 bases identical to TRBD1. CDR3 size: 13 residues. Germline CDR1 is SGHTA and CDR2 is FQGTGA. V lost 3 bases and J lost 5; bases outside the gene matches: 3. CDR3 protein: CASSLGQFTEAFF. CDR3 sequence (DNA): TGTGCCAGCAGCTTGGGACAGTTTACTGAAGCTTTCTTT.

The CDR3 loop is CASSEGRDQPQHF. CDR3 nucleotide sequence: TGTGCCAGCAGTGAAGGCAGGGATCAGCCCCAGCATTTT. This rearrangement joins TRBV6-1 to TRBJ1-5, with TRBD1 as a possible D gene (5 bases). CDR3 size: 13 residues. The V and J ends lost 1 base and 5 bases respectively, with 6 bases between them. Germline values: CDR1 MNHNS, CDR2 SASEGT.

The V gene is TRBV7-2, the J gene TRBJ2-5, with TRBD2 identical over 8 bases. This CDR3 has 14 amino acids. Germline CDR1 SGHTA, CDR2 FQGNSA. V shed 1 base and J 3 bases; nucleotides not matched to a gene: 1. CDR3 coding DNA: TGTGCCAGCAGCTTAGGGACTAGCAAAGAGACCCAGTACTTC. Translated, it gives CASSLGTSKETQYF.

The J gene is TRBJ2-7, the V gene TRBV2; 10 bases fit TRBD1. Unmatched junction bases numbered 11, after V lost 6 bases and J lost 6 bases. The CDR3 length is 15 residues. Germline CDR1 is SNHLY and CDR2 is FYNNEI. This CDR3 is CASRTPGQGIREQYF. The CDR3 bases are TGTGCCAGCAGGACCCCGGGACAGGGGATCCGCGAGCAGTACTTC.

This chain joins TRBV2 and TRBJ2-7; a possible D gene is TRBD2 (6 bases). From germline, CDR1 is SNHLY and CDR2 FYNNEI. This CDR3 is built from 14 residues. V was trimmed by 6 bases and J by 1 base, leaving 13 bases between them. In nucleotides, the CDR3 is TGTGCCAGCAGGCAGCGGGTCACATCCTACGAGCAGTACTTC. Protein: CASRQRVTSYEQYF.

This chain joins TRBV6-5 and TRBJ2-7; 11 nucleotides align to TRBD1. The CDR3 is made up of 15 amino acids. Germline V CDR1 and CDR2: MNHEY, SVGAGI. V lost 7 bases to trimming and J lost 1 base; unmatched junction nucleotides: 6. The CDR3 DNA is TGTGCCAGCAATAAGGGACAGGGGGGTTCCTACGAGCAGTACTTC. Translation: CASNKGQGGSYEQYF.

This clone was seen repeatedly, ten times or more. The V gene is TRBV30, the J gene TRBJ1-3; D call uncertain. Deletions cut 3 bases from V and 2 bases from J, with 11 bases between. In germline, CDR1 is GTSNPN, CDR2 SVGIG (reference sequence). CDR3 size: 14 residues. This chain's CDR3 is CAWRSRETGNTIYF. The CDR3 coding sequence is TGTGCCTGGAGATCACGGGAAACTGGAAACACCATATATTTT.

This clone came up a few times. The rearrangement joins TRBV19 to TRBJ1-3; D is undetermined. Trimming removed 3 bases from V and 0 bases from J, with 6 bases in between. The CDR3 is 14 amino acids. Germline CDR1 is LNHDA and CDR2 is SQIVND (reference sequence). CDR3 residues: CASSIPNSGNTIYF. In nucleotides, the CDR3 is TGTGCCAGTAGTATCCCAAACTCTGGAAACACCATATATTTT.

On this clone: The sample contains more than one DNA sequence encoding this CDR3. The chain combines TRBV19 with TRBJ1-2; TRBD1 matches at 7 bases. Germline V gene lookup returns CDR1 LNHDA and CDR2 SQIVND (reference sequence). The CDR3 length is 13 residues. After removal of 3 bases from V and 5 bases from J, the junction contained 3 bases not matched to a gene. CDR3 in DNA: TGTGCCAGTAGTATTGACAGGGATTATGGCTACACCTTC. Protein: CASSIDRDYGYTF.

This clone was counted only a few times. The V and J genes are TRBV3-1 (or the pseudogene TRBV3-2) and TRBJ1-2, with D unclear. The CDR3 contains 16 residues. Germline V gene sequence: CDR1 LGHDT, CDR2 YNNKEL (reference sequence). V dropped 6 bases and J dropped 0 bases, with 17 bases sitting between them. The CDR3 here is CASRSTTSRANYGYTF. The CDR3 region has the DNA TGTGCCAGCAGATCAACTACCAGTAGAGCTAACTATGGCTACACCTTC.

The chain combines TRBV5-1 with TRBJ2-7; no clear D gene. The CDR3 loop spans 12 amino acids. Trimming removed 1 base at V and 4 bases at J, with 6 bases between. Germline CDR1 reads SGHRS; CDR2 reads YFSETQ. The CDR3 reads CASSLTNYEQYF. The CDR3 bases are TGCGCCAGCAGCTTGACTAATTACGAGCAGTACTTC.

V is TRBV19 and J is TRBJ1-5; maybe TRBD1 (5 bases). CDR1 is LNHDA and CDR2 is SQIVND in the germline V gene (reference sequence). Trimming shortened V by 3 bases and J by 1 base, and 13 bases separated the two germline ends. This CDR3 contains 16 residues. The CDR3 loop reads CASSMSGAGSNQPQHF. The CDR3, as DNA: TGTGCCAGTAGTATGAGTGGGGCCGGGAGCAATCAGCCCCAGCATTTT.

The rearrangement links TRBV3-1 (or the pseudogene TRBV3-2) to TRBJ1-2; 8 bases are a match to TRBD1. This CDR3 spans 14 amino acids. Trimming at V came to 3 bases and at J to 4 bases, leaving 4 bases not matched to a gene. Germline CDR1 LGHDT, CDR2 YNNKEL (reference sequence). The DNA of the CDR3 is TGTGCCAGCAGCCATACCGGGACAGGCTATGGCTACACCTTC. This translates into CASSHTGTGYGYTF.

This clone has just one count. The chain couples TRBV4-2 to TRBJ2-1, with TRBD2 matching over 7 bases. The J segment lost 6 bases and the V segment lost 4 bases, leaving 18 bases of the junction unmatched. This CDR3 spans 18 amino acids. Per the germline V gene, CDR1 is LGHNA and CDR2 is YNFKEQ. CDR3 nucleotide sequence: TGTGCCAGCAGCCGAGTCGGACCCGGGACTACGATATCCAATGAGCAGTTCTTC. Its translation is CASSRVGPGTTISNEQFF.

V usage is TRBV6-1 and J usage is TRBJ2-7; a possible D gene is TRBD1 (5 bases). The CDR3 is 16 amino acids. Germline CDR1 reads MNHNS; CDR2 reads SASEGT. Deletions cut 2 bases from V and 6 bases from J, with 20 bases between. The CDR3 nucleotides read TGTGCCAGCAGTGAAACCCCTTCCCGGGTTAGGGGCGAGCAGTACTTC. Its translation: CASSETPSRVRGEQYF.

The chain couples TRBV3-1 (or the pseudogene TRBV3-2) to TRBJ2-5; D may be TRBD2 (6 bases). The CDR3 has 16 amino acids. CDR1 and CDR2 from the germline V gene are LGHDT and YNNKEL (reference sequence). Between the trimmed V and J ends, which lost 1 base and 2 bases, there was a span of 14 bases. This CDR3 reads CASSQGGRGSQETQYF. CDR3 DNA: TGTGCCAGCAGCCAAGGTGGGCGGGGATCTCAAGAGACCCAGTACTTC.

The V call is TRBV9, the J call TRBJ2-1, with 8 bases aligning to TRBD2. With V trimmed by 4 bases and J by 10 bases, 10 bases remained unmatched. The CDR3 extends over 14 amino acids. CDR1 is SGDLS, CDR2 YYNGEE, per germline. CDR3 region: CASSPGTSPGEQFF. CDR3 DNA: TGTGCCAGCAGCCCGGGGACTAGTCCGGGCGAGCAGTTCTTC.

This chain uses TRBV19 with TRBJ1-2; tentative D call: TRBD1 (5 bases). The V end was cut by 5 bases, the J end by 5 bases, with 21 bases between. The germline gives CDR1 LNHDA, CDR2 SQIVND (reference sequence). The CDR3 is 16 amino acids. CDR3 loop: CASSPTDRNVFYGYTF. The CDR3 DNA sequence: TGTGCCAGTAGTCCAACCGACAGAAATGTGTTTTATGGCTACACCTTC.

Ten or more counts support this clone. The chain has TRBV6-5 and TRBJ1-5, with D tentatively TRBD1 (6 bases). The ends were cut back, 6 bases at V and 6 bases at J, with 9 bases in the middle. This CDR3 is built from 12 residues. Germline V gives CDR1 MNHEY, CDR2 SVGAGI. The CDR3, as DNA: TGTGCCAGCAGACAGGGTAGTCAGCCCCAGCATTTT. Its translation is CASRQGSQPQHF.

This clone was detected once. The sample holds other DNA sequences that translate to the same CDR3. The chain carries TRBV12-3 or TRBV12-4 and TRBJ2-7, with D possibly TRBD1 on 6 matching bases. The length of the CDR3 is 13 residues. V lost 6 bases and J lost 3, with 12 bases in between. The CDR3, as DNA: TGTGCCAGCAGCCTAGGACAGAGCTACGAGCAGTACTTC. Encoded protein: CASSLGQSYEQYF.

V usage is TRBV6-5 and J usage is TRBJ2-1, with TRBD2 matching 7 bases. The V segment lost 8 bases and the J segment 6 bases; nucleotides outside the gene matches: 13. CDR1 is MNHEY, CDR2 SVGAGI, per germline. This CDR3 region has 15 residues. CDR3 in amino acids: CASASGGSGFNEQFF. CDR3 in DNA: TGTGCCAGCGCATCGGGGGGTAGCGGTTTCAATGAGCAGTTCTTC.

The chain couples TRBV2 to TRBJ1-2; no reliable D call. Trimming cost V 0 bases and J 7 bases, with 6 bases left between them. CDR1 is SNHLY, CDR2 FYNNEI, per germline. This CDR3 contains 12 residues. CDR3 sequence: CASSEASSGYTF. CDR3 DNA sequence: TGTGCCAGCAGTGAAGCATCCAGTGGCTACACCTTC.

The chain uses TRBV7-9 and TRBJ2-5; 10 bases align to TRBD1. The CDR3 contains 15 residues. The germline gives CDR1 SEHNR, CDR2 FQNEAQ (reference sequence). V gave up 1 base and J gave up 5 bases; unmatched junction bases: 4. In DNA form, the CDR3 reads TGTGCCAGCAGCTTAGAAGGGGGACAGGGGGAGACCCAGTACTTC. This gives the protein CASSLEGGQGETQYF. The full variable domain, in which reference TRBV7-9 and TRBJ2-5 provide the parts outside the CDR3, is DTGVSQNPRHKITKRGQNVTFRCDPISEHNRLYWYRQTLGQGPEFLTYFQNEAQLEKSRLLSDRFSAERPKGSFSTLEIQRTEQGDSAMYLCASSLEGGQGETQYFGPGTRLLVL.

The table lists this clone with a few counts. V gene TRBV7-9 combines with J gene TRBJ2-1; D is perhaps TRBD2 (5 bases). Per germline, CDR1 SEHNR and CDR2 FQNEAQ (reference sequence). V dropped 2 bases and J dropped 5 bases, with 10 bases sitting between them. This CDR3 is built from 14 residues. The CDR3 region is CASSLQTTDNEQFF. CDR3 sequence (DNA): TGTGCCAGCAGCTTACAGACTACGGACAATGAGCAGTTCTTC.

This clone was seen a single time. The chain recombines TRBV30 with TRBJ2-3; TRBD1 is a possible D gene (5 bases). The CDR3 totals 13 residues. V lost 0 bases and J lost 4, with 8 bases in between. CDR1 is GTSNPN, CDR2 SVGIG, per germline (reference sequence). CDR3 amino acids: CAWSVWGADTQYF. CDR3 sequence (DNA): TGTGCCTGGAGTGTTTGGGGCGCAGATACGCAGTATTTT.

The chain links TRBV9 to TRBJ2-4; a weak D match, TRBD2 (6 bases). Deletions cut 0 bases from V and 5 bases from J, with 12 bases between. The CDR3 consists of 15 residues. Germline assignment: CDR1 SGDLS and CDR2 YYNGEE. The CDR3 region is CASSVAGVEQNIQYF. For the CDR3, the DNA is TGTGCCAGCAGCGTAGCGGGGGTGGAACAAAACATTCAGTACTTC.